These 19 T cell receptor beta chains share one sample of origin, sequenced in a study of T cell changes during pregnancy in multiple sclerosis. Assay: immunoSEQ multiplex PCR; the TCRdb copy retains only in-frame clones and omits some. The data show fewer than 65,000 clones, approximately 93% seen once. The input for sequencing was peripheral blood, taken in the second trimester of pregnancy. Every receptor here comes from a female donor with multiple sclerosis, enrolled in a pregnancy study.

In DNA form, the CDR3 reads TGTGCCAGCTCACGGACTAGCCCCTACAATGAGCAGTTCTTC. Its protein is CASSRTSPYNEQFF. V is TRBV18 and J is TRBJ2-1, with 8 positions matching TRBD2. Germline loops: CDR1 KGHSH, CDR2 LQKENI. V was pared by 4 bases and J by 2 bases, with 1 base of the junction left unmatched. The CDR3 length is 14 residues.

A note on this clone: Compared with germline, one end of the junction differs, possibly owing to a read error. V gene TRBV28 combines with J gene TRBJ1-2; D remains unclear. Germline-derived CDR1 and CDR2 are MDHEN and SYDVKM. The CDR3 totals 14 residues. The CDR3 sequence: CASGLGAGNYGYTF. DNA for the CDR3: TGTGCCAGCGGTTTGGGTGCGGGGAACTATGGCTACACCTTC.

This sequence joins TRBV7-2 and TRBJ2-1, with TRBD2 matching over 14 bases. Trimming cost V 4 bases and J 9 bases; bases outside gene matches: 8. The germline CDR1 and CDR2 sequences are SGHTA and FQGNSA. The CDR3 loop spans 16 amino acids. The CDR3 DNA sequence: TGTGCCAGCAGCTGGGGGGGACTAGCGGGGGCGGGTGAGCAGTTCTTC. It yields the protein CASSWGGLAGAGEQFF.

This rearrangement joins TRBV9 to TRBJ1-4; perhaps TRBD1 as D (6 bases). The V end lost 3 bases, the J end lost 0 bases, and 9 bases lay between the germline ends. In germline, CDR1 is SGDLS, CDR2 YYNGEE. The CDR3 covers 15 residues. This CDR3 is CASSAQGSTNEKLFF. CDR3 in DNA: TGTGCCAGCAGCGCCCAGGGGTCAACTAATGAAAAACTGTTTTTT.

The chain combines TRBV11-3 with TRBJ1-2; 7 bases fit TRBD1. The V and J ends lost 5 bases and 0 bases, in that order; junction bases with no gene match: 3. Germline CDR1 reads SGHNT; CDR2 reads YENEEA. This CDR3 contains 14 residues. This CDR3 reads CASSPGQANYGYTF. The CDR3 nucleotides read TGTGCCAGCAGCCCTGGACAGGCTAACTATGGCTACACCTTC.

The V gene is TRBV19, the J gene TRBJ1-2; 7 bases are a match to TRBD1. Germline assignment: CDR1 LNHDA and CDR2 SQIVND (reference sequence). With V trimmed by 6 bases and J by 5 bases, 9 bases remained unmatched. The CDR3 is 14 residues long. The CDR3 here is CASRLTGAGYGYTF. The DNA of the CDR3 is TGTGCCAGTAGACTTACAGGGGCCGGTTATGGCTACACCTTC.

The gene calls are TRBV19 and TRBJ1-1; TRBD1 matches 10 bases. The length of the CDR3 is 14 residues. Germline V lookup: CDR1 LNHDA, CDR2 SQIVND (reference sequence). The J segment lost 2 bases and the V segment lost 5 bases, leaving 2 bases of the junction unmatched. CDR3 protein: CASSDRGRNTEAFF. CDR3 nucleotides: TGTGCCAGTAGTGACAGGGGGCGAAACACTGAAGCTTTCTTT.

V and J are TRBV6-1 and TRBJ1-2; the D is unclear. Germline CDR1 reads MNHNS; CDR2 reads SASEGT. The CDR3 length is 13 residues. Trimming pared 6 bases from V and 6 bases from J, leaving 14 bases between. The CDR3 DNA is TGTGCCAGCAGCACGCGGGGAGCCAATGGCTACACCTTC. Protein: CASSTRGANGYTF.

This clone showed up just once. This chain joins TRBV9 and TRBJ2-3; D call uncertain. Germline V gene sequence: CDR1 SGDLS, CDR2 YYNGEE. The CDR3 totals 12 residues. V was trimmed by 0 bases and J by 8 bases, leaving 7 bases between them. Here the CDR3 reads CASSVGSGTQYF. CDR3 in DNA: TGTGCCAGCAGCGTAGGATCAGGTACGCAGTATTTT.

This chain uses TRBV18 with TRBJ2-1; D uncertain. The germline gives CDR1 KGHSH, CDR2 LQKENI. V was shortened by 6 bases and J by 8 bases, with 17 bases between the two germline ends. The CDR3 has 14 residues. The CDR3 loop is CASSPMSTPDEQFF. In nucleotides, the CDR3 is TGTGCCAGCTCCCCTATGTCGACTCCTGATGAGCAGTTCTTC.

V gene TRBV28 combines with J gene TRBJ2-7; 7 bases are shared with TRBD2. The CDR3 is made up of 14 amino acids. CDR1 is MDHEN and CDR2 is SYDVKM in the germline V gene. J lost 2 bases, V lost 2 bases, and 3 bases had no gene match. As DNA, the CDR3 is TGTGCCAGCAGTTTAAGGGGAGGGGCCTACGAGCAGTACTTC. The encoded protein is CASSLRGGAYEQYF.

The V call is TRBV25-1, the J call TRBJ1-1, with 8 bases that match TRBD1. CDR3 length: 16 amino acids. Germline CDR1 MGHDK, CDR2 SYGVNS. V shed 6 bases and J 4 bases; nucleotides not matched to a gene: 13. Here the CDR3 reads CASSFVGPGGGTEAFF. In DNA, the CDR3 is TGTGCCAGCAGCTTCGTGGGGCCAGGGGGCGGCACTGAAGCTTTCTTT.

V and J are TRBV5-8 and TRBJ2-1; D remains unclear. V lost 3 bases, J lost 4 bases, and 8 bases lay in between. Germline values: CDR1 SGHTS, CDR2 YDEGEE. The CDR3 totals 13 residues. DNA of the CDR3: TGTGCCAGCAGCTCTGACACATACAATGAGCAGTTCTTC. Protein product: CASSSDTYNEQFF.

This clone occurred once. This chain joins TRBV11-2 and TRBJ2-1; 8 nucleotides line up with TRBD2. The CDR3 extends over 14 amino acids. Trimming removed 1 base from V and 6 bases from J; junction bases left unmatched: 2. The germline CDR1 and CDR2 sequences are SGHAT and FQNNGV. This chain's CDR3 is CASSLAGGINEQFF. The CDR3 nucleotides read TGTGCCAGCAGCTTAGCGGGGGGGATCAATGAGCAGTTCTTC.

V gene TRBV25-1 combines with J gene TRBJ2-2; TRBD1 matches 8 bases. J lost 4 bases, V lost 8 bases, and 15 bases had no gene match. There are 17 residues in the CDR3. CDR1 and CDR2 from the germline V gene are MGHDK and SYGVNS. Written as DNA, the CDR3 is TGTGCCAGCGAAATCAGGAGCAGGGGGCTGAGCACCGGGGAGCTGTTTTTT. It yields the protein CASEIRSRGLSTGELFF.

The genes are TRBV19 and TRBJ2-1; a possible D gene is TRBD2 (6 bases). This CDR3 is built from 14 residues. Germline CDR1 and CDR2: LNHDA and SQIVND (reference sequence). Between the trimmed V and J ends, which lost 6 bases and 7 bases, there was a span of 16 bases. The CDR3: CASSPRRAGNEQFF. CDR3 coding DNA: TGTGCCAGTAGCCCCCGGAGGGCCGGTAATGAGCAGTTCTTC.

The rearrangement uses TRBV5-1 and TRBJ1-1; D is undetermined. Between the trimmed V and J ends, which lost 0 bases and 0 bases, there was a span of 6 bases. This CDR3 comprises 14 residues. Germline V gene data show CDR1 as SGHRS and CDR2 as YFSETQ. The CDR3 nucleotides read TGCGCCAGCAGCTTGGGGGAGGTGAACACTGAAGCTTTCTTT. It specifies CASSLGEVNTEAFF.

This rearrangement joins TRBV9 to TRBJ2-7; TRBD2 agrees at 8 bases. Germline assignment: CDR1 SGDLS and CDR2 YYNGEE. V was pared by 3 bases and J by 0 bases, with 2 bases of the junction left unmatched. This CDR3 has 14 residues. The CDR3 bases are TGTGCCAGCAGCGAAAGCGGGAGCTCCTACGAGCAGTACTTC. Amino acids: CASSESGSSYEQYF.

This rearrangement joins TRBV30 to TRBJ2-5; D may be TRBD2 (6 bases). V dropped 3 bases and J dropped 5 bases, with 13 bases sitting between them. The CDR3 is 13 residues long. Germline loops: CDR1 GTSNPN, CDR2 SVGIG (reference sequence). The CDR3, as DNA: TGTGCCTGGAGCCTTGGACTAATGGAGACCCAGTACTTC. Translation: CAWSLGLMETQYF.